This T cell receptor beta chain appears in the sequencing data of a study of monozygotic twins with inflammatory bowel disease. A total RNA quantity of around 3,600 ng went into each TCR library. Investigators made cDNA in eight separate reactions per sample. TCRdb re-called the 5' RACE reads; one entry per CDR3 protein, DNA not given. Seen in this sample are fewer than 200,000 distinct CDR3 sequences; the ten most common clones hold about 2.4%. The sequenced material came from blood. This sequence originates from a human donor with ulcerative colitis or Crohn's disease, or a healthy co-twin of an affected twin (not recorded which).

The CDR3 reads CASALTDTQYF. The gene calls are TRBV5-1 and TRBJ2-3; TCRdb lists TRBD2, though no DNA is available to test this call. Germline V CDR1 and CDR2: SGHRS, YFSETQ. This CDR3 contains 11 residues.